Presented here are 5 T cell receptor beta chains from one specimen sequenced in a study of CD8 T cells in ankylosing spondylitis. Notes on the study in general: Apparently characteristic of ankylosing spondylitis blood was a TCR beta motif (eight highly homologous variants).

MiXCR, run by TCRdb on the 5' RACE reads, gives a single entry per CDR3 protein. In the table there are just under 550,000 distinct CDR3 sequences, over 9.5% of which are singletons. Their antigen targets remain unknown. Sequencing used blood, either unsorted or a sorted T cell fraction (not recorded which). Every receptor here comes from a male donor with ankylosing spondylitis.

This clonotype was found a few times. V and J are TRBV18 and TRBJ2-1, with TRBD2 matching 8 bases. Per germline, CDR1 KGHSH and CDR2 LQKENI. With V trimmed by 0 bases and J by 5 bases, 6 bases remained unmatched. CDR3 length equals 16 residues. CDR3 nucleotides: TGTGCCAGCTCACCACCGACGGGAGGGCTGGACAATGAGCAGTTCTTC. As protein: CASSPPTGGLDNEQFF.

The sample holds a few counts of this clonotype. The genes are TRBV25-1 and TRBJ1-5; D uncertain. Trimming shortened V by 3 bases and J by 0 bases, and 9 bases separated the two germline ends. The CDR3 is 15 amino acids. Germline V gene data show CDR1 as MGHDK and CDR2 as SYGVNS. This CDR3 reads CASSDGLHSNQPQHF. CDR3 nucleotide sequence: TGTGCCAGCAGTGATGGACTGCATAGCAATCAGCCCCAGCATTTT.

The CDR3 DNA is TGCAGTGCTAGAGGGGGAGCGGGAGAATCCTACGAGCAGTACTTC. It encodes CSARGGAGESYEQYF. The rearrangement uses TRBV20-1 and TRBJ2-7; 8 bases line up with TRBD2. CDR3 size: 15 residues. Per germline, CDR1 DFQATT and CDR2 SNEGSKA (reference sequence). V shed 1 base, J shed 1 base, and the junction held 6 bases outside the gene matches.

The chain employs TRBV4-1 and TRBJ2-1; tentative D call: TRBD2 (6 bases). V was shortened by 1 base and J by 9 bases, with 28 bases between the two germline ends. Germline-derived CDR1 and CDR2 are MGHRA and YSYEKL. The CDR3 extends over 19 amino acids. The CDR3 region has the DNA TGCGCCAGCAGCCAAGGTCGGTTTTCGGAGGGACCCTTACACCGTGAGCAGTTCTTC. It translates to CASSQGRFSEGPLHREQFF.

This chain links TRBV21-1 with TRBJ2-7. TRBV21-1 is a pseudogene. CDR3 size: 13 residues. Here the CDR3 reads CASSNVASYEQYF. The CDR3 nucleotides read TGTGCCAGCAGCAATGTCGCGAGCTACGAGCAGTACTTC.